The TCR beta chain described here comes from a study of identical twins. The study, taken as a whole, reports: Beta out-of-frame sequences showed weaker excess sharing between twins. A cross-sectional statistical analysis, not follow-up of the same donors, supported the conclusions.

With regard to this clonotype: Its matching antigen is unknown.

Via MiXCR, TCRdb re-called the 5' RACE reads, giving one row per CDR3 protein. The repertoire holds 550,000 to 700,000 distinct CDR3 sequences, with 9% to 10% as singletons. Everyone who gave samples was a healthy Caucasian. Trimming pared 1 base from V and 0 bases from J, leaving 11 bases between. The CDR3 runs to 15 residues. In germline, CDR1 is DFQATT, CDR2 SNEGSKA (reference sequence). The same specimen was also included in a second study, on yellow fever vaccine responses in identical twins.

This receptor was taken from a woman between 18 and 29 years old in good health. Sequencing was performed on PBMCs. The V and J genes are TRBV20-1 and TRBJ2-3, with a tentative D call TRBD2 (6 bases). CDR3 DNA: TGCAGTGCTAGAGTCCTGGGGGGAAGCACAGATACGCAGTATTTT. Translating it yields CSARVLGGSTDTQYF.